Shown below are 19 T cell receptor beta chains from a single sample sequenced in a study of identical twins. TCRdb re-called the 5' RACE reads through MiXCR, storing one row per CDR3 protein. Seen here are fewer than 250,000 distinct CDR3 sequences, 7.5% observed once, and the top ten hold 1.9%. This same sample was also taken into another study, of yellow fever vaccine responses in identical twins.

The sample was memory (CD45RO+) T cells sorted from blood. These receptors all come from a woman aged 18-30 years in good health.

This clonotype has ten or more counts. V and J are TRBV7-2 and TRBJ2-1; TRBD1 matches 8 bases. The trim removed 5 bases at V and 2 bases at J, leaving 2 bases unmatched. The CDR3 contains 14 residues. Germline-derived CDR1 and CDR2 are SGHTA and FQGNSA. CDR3 sequence: CASSADRAYNEQFF. The CDR3 DNA follows: TGTGCCAGCAGCGCGGACAGGGCCTACAATGAGCAGTTCTTC.

The rearrangement links TRBV7-8 to TRBJ2-3; 9 bases align to TRBD1. The V gene's germline CDR1 is SGHVS and CDR2 FQNEAQ. V lost 5 bases to trimming and J lost 7 bases; unmatched junction nucleotides: 7. This CDR3 has 14 residues. In DNA form, the CDR3 reads TGTGCCAGCAGCCCTACAGGGGGCGTAAATACGCAGTATTTT. Protein product: CASSPTGGVNTQYF.

The sample holds many counts of this clonotype. The V and J genes are TRBV4-3 and TRBJ2-1, with D perhaps TRBD1 or TRBD2 (5 bases each). In germline, CDR1 is LGHNA, CDR2 YSLEER. The V gene lost 4 bases and the J gene lost 9 bases, with 13 bases spanning the gap. The CDR3 runs 13 residues. The CDR3 nucleotides are TGCGCCAGCAGCCCAAAGCCCGGGACTGAGCAGTTCTTC. Translating gives CASSPKPGTEQFF.

This clonotype has more than one count but fewer than ten. The genes are TRBV29-1 and TRBJ2-5; 7 bases are shared with TRBD1. This CDR3 spans 12 amino acids. Trimming took 5 bases from V and 5 from J; bases not matched to a gene: 5. Germline values: CDR1 SQVTM, CDR2 ANQGSEA. The CDR3 reads CSVYRGGETQYF. The CDR3 bases are TGCAGCGTTTACAGGGGTGGGGAGACCCAGTACTTC.

The chain links TRBV28 to TRBJ2-7; no clear D gene. Per the germline V gene, CDR1 is MDHEN and CDR2 is SYDVKM. CDR3 length: 13 amino acids. Trimming left V 8 bases short and J 0 bases short, with 11 bases between. The CDR3 DNA reads as TGTGCCAGCGGTTCCGTTAGCTCCTACGAGCAGTACTTC. It codes for CASGSVSSYEQYF.

This chain joins TRBV6-1 and TRBJ2-3; perhaps TRBD2 as D (6 bases). The ends were cut back, 4 bases at V and 4 bases at J, with 12 bases in the middle. CDR3 size: 14 residues. CDR1 and CDR2 from the germline V gene are MNHNS and SASEGT. CDR3 residues: CASSVTSYADTQYF. CDR3 DNA: TGTGCCAGCAGTGTGACTAGTTACGCAGATACGCAGTATTTT.

This clonotype was seen only a few times. The CDR3 is CASSGPVAGADTQYF. The CDR3, as DNA: TGTGCCAGCAGCGGACCCGTAGCGGGCGCAGATACGCAGTATTTT. The chain links TRBV5-5 to TRBJ2-3; the match to TRBD2 covers 7 bases. CDR1 SGHKS and CDR2 YYEKEE come from the germline V gene (reference sequence). V was clipped by 4 bases and J by 4 bases; unmatched bases: 9. This CDR3 contains 15 residues. The full variable domain, completed using reference TRBV5-5 and TRBJ2-3, is DAGVTQSPTHLIKTRGQQVTLRCSPISGHKSVSWYQQVLGQGPQFIFQYYEKEERGRGNFPDRFSARQFPNYSSELNVNALLLGDSALYLCASSGPVAGADTQYFGPGTRLTVL.

This clonotype has only a few counts. The V call is TRBV6-1, the J call TRBJ2-3; 11 nucleotides agree with TRBD2. Germline trimming cut 3 bases from V and 3 bases from J; bases unmatched to any gene: 8. The CDR3 is 17 residues long. The germline CDR1 and CDR2 sequences are MNHNS and SASEGT. The CDR3 region has the DNA TGTGCCAGCAGTGATAATATGGGACTAGCGGAAACAGATACGCAGTATTTT. Its translation is CASSDNMGLAETDTQYF.

A few counts support this clonotype. This chain uses TRBV6-1 with TRBJ1-5; TRBD1 matches 7 bases. The trim removed 5 bases at V and 6 bases at J, leaving 10 bases unmatched. CDR3 length: 15 amino acids. Germline V gives CDR1 MNHNS, CDR2 SASEGT. In nucleotides, the CDR3 is TGTGCCAGCAGTCAGGCACAGGGGCAGAGTCAGCCCCAGCATTTT. Its protein product is CASSQAQGQSQPQHF.

The rearrangement links TRBV7-2 to TRBJ2-5, with 8 bases matching TRBD2. Germline values: CDR1 SGHTA, CDR2 FQGNSA. V was clipped by 6 bases and J by 7 bases; unmatched bases: 7. This CDR3 comprises 13 residues. The CDR3 spells CASRLPGLGTQYF. The CDR3 DNA follows: TGTGCCAGCAGATTACCGGGACTAGGGACCCAGTACTTC.

In its sample, this clonotype was seen many times. The chain uses TRBV29-1 and TRBJ1-2; maybe TRBD1 (5 bases). This CDR3 is built from 16 residues. Trimming took off 4 bases at V and 1 base at J, with 19 bases between the two ends. Per germline, CDR1 SQVTM and CDR2 ANQGSEA. CDR3 in amino acids: CSVAGPSAGLNYGYTF. CDR3 sequence (DNA): TGCAGCGTTGCGGGGCCCTCAGCCGGCCTTAACTATGGCTACACCTTC.

A few counts support this clonotype. The chain couples TRBV28 to TRBJ2-7; 8 bases align to TRBD2. This CDR3 is 15 amino acids long. J was trimmed by 7 bases and V by 5 bases; bases with no gene match: 13. Germline V gives CDR1 MDHEN, CDR2 SYDVKM. CDR3 region: CASSPPGGGPGEQYF. The CDR3 DNA follows: TGTGCCAGCAGTCCCCCGGGGGGGGGGCCAGGGGAGCAGTACTTC.

In this sample, this clonotype turned up a few times. The rearrangement joins TRBV15 to TRBJ1-5; D gene ambiguous. The V gene lost 3 bases and the J gene lost 9 bases, with 15 bases spanning the gap. The CDR3 is 14 residues long. The germline CDR1 and CDR2 sequences are LNHNV and YYDKDF (reference sequence). CDR3 loop: CATSSQDGIRPQHF. For the CDR3, the DNA is TGTGCCACCAGCAGCCAGGACGGGATTCGGCCCCAGCATTTT.

Note on this clonotype: The junction shows a germline mismatch at one end, possibly a read error. The CDR3 DNA sequence: TGTGCCCGCAGTTTTCTAGCGGGTATGAGTTTGAGCACAGATACGCAGTATTTT. It specifies CARSFLAGMSLSTDTQYF. The V call is TRBV12-3 or TRBV12-4, the J call TRBJ2-3; TRBD2 agrees at 8 bases. The length of the CDR3 is 18 residues.

There are many counts of this clonotype. The chain combines TRBV20-1 with TRBJ2-1; TRBD2 matches 7 bases. Germline CDR1 and CDR2: DFQATT and SNEGSKA (reference sequence). This CDR3 region has 17 residues. Losses at the gene ends were 0 bases for V and 0 bases for J; bases not matched to a gene: 8. In DNA form, the CDR3 reads TGCAGTGCTAGAGATAGTGTTCGCGGGGGCTCCTACAATGAGCAGTTCTTC. The encoded protein is CSARDSVRGGSYNEQFF.

This clonotype has a count of ten or more. The genes are TRBV3-1 and TRBJ2-7; tentatively, D is TRBD1 or TRBD2 (7 bases each). Trimming cost V 0 bases and J 6 bases, with 18 bases left between them. Germline V gene lookup returns CDR1 LGHDT and CDR2 YNNKEL (reference sequence). This CDR3 comprises 16 residues. The chain's CDR3 is CASSQEGQDREGEQYF. CDR3 nucleotide sequence: TGTGCCAGCAGCCAAGAAGGTCAAGACAGGGAGGGCGAGCAGTACTTC.

In this sample, this clonotype turned up many times. This chain connects TRBV5-1 to TRBJ1-1; a weak D match, TRBD1 (6 bases). CDR3 length equals 15 residues. V shed 0 bases and J shed 0 bases, with 9 bases lying between them. Germline-derived CDR1 and CDR2 are SGHRS and YFSETQ. The CDR3 sequence is CASSLAGHLNTEAFF. The CDR3 nucleotides are TGCGCCAGCAGCTTGGCGGGACATTTGAACACTGAAGCTTTCTTT.

For this clonotype: With a much larger clone just one base away, this may be a read error. The chain combines TRBV11-1 with TRBJ2-1, with 16 bases that match TRBD2. V lost 5 bases and J lost 2; bases outside the gene matches: 9. The CDR3 is 19 amino acids. CDR1 SGHAT and CDR2 FQDESV come from the germline V gene (reference sequence). CDR3 region: CASSAPGTSGRVPYNEQFF. Written as DNA, the CDR3 is TGTGCCAGCAGCGCCCCCGGGACTAGCGGGAGGGTTCCCTACAATGAGCAGTTCTTC.

The chain couples TRBV18 to TRBJ2-7; D uncertain. The germline V and J ends were trimmed by 2 bases and 3 bases, with 17 bases remaining between them. The CDR3 length is 16 residues. Germline V gene data show CDR1 as KGHSH and CDR2 as LQKENI. The CDR3 is CASSPVPSQMSYEQYF. In nucleotides, the CDR3 is TGTGCCAGCTCACCAGTTCCATCTCAGATGAGCTACGAGCAGTACTTC. The full variable domain, rest sourced from reference TRBV18 and TRBJ2-7, is NAGVMQNPRHLVRRRGQEARLRCSPMKGHSHVYWYRQLPEEGLKFMVYLQKENIIDESGMPKERFSAEFPKEGPSILRIQQVVRGDSAAYFCASSPVPSQMSYEQYFGPGTRLTVT.